This T cell receptor beta chain appears in the sequencing data of a study of OX40 agonist ivuxolimab in advanced cancers. Overall study results and limits: By week 6 at 0.1 to 3.0 mg/kg, blood CD4+ and CD8+ T cells had expanded clonally. Among the lowest peripheral clonal expansion occurred in 0.1-3.0 mg/kg partial responders.

Of note for this clone: What it recognizes is unknown.

Some clones are missing from TCRdb's copy, which holds only in-frame ones; the method was immunoSEQ multiplex PCR. The table shows approximately 42,000 clones, with 75% to 90% occurring only once. The junction had 5 bases not matched to a gene; V was cut back by 3 bases and J by 8 bases. Per the germline V gene, CDR1 is KGHSH and CDR2 is LQKENI. The CDR3 is 13 amino acids. The specimen comprised CD4+ or CD8+ T cells sorted from blood, sampled in a trial of the OX40 agonist ivuxolimab. This sequence originates from an adult with an advanced solid tumor such as melanoma, head and neck, liver or kidney cancer. V is TRBV18 and J is TRBJ1-2; the match to TRBD1 covers 8 bases. CDR3 protein: CASSPQGAEGYTF. The CDR3 nucleotides read TGTGCCAGCTCACCTCAGGGGGCGGAGGGCTACACCTTC.